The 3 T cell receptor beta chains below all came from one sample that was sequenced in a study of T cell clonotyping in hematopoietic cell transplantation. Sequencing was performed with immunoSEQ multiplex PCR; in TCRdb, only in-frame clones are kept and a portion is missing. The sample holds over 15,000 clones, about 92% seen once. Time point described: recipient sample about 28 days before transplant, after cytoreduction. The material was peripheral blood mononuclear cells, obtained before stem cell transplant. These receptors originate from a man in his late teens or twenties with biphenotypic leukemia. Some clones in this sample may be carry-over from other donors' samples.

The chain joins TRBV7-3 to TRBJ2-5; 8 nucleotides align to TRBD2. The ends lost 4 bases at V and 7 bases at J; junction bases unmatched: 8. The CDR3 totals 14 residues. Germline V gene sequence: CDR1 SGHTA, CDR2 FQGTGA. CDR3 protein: CASSSGGSGVTQYF. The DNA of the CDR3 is TGTGCCAGCAGCTCGGGGGGGAGCGGGGTGACCCAGTACTTC.

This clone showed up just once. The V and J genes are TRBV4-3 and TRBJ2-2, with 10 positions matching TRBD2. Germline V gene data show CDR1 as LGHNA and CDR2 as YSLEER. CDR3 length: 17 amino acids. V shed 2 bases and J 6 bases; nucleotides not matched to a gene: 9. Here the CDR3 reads CASSQSMELAGSGELFF. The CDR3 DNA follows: TGCGCCAGCAGCCAATCGATGGAACTAGCGGGGTCCGGGGAGCTGTTTTTT.

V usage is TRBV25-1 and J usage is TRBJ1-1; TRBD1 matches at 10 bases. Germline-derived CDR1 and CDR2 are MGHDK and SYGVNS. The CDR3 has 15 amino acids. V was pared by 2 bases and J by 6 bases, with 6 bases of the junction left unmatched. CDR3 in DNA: TGTGCCAGCAGTGAAACGGACAGGGGGACTCCTGAAGCTTTCTTT. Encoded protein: CASSETDRGTPEAFF.